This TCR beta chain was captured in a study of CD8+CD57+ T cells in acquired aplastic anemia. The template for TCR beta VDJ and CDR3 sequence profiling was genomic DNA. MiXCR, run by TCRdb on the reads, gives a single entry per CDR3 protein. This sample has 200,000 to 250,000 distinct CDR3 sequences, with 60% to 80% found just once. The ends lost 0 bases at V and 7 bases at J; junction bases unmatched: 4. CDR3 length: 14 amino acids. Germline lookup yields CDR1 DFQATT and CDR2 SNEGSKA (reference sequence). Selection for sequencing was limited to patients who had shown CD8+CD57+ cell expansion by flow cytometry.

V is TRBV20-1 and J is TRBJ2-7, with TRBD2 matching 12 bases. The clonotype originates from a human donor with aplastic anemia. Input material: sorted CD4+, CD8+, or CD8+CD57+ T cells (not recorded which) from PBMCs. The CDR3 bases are TGCAGTGCTAGAGAAACTAGCGGGGGGCGGGAGCAGTACTTC. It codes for CSARETSGGREQYF.